The rows below give T cell receptor beta chains drawn from one sample of a study of blood T cell repertoires in COVID-19. Generated by immunoSEQ multiplex PCR, the TCRdb table keeps only in-frame clones and is missing some. This sample has approximately 190,000 clones, with 84% found just once. Sequencing used peripheral blood. These receptors originate from a human donor in a cohort sampled during active COVID-19. Both conserved end residues are part of each CDR3. A D gene is named only where the DNA matches it firmly. A row's size may be missing; if present it is once, few, many or a size class.

j_call d_call v_call cdr3_length clone_size cdr3_aa cdr3_nt
TRBJ1-1 . TRBV4-1 15 . CASSQDWQAHTEAFF TGCGCCAGCAGCCAAGATTGGCAGGCGCACACTGAAGCTTTCTTT
TRBJ2-1 TRBD2 TRBV10-3 14 . CAISEGLAWNEQFF TGTGCCATCAGTGAGGGACTAGCGTGGAATGAGCAGTTCTTC
TRBJ2-3 . TRBV29-1 16 . CSVSGDVRIGSGTQYF TGCAGCGTTTCGGGGGATGTTAGGATAGGGAGTGGTACGCAGTATTTT
TRBJ2-1 TRBD2 TRBV7-2 14 . CASSLAGGPYEQFF TGTGCCAGCAGCCTAGCGGGAGGGCCCTATGAGCAGTTCTTC
TRBJ2-3 . TRBV9 15 . CASSVGGVRTDTQYF TGTGCCAGCAGCGTTGGAGGTGTCCGAACAGATACGCAGTATTTT
TRBJ1-4 . TRBV5-1 16 . CASSLNLAEHNEKLFF TGCGCCAGCAGCTTGAACCTGGCGGAGCATAATGAAAAACTGTTTTTT
TRBJ2-5 . TRBV11-2 13 . CASSLNRQETQYF TGTGCCAGCAGCTTGAACAGGCAAGAGACCCAGTACTTC
TRBJ1-2 . TRBV11-2 16 . CASSPLEGKANYGYTF TGTGCCAGCAGCCCCCTGGAGGGGAAGGCTAACTATGGCTACACCTTC
TRBJ2-5 . TRBV28 13 . CASSLGQRETQYF TGTGCCAGCAGTTTAGGACAGAGAGAGACCCAGTACTTC
TRBJ1-1 . TRBV10-3 12 few CATRQLNTEAFF TGTGCCACGCGACAGCTGAACACTGAAGCTTTCTTT
TRBJ2-7 . TRBV14 17 once CASSQFLGAAGSYEQYF TGTGCCAGCAGCCAATTCTTAGGGGCCGCCGGGTCCTACGAGCAGTACTTC
TRBJ2-2 . TRBV2 13 . CASRGLLAGELFF TGTGCCAGCAGAGGGCTACTAGCCGGGGAGCTGTTTTTT
TRBJ1-2 TRBD1 TRBV28 15 . CASRESGGKDYGYTF TGTGCCAGCAGGGAATCAGGGGGGAAGGACTATGGCTACACCTTC
TRBJ1-2 . TRBV11-2 11 . CASSAGYGYTF TGTGCCAGCAGCGCAGGATATGGCTACACCTTC
TRBJ1-5 . TRBV5-8 16 once CASSLEYSYSNQPQHF TGTGCCAGCAGCTTAGAGTACTCCTATAGCAATCAGCCCCAGCATTTT
TRBJ2-4 TRBD2 TRBV9 17 few CASSNPRGGRTKNIQYF TGTGCCAGCAGCAATCCTAGGGGAGGGAGGACCAAAAACATTCAGTACTTC
TRBJ1-1 TRBD1 TRBV15 16 . CATSRDTGVAVTEAFF TGTGCCACCAGCAGGGACACAGGGGTAGCGGTCACTGAAGCTTTCTTT
TRBJ2-1 TRBD1 TRBV19 16 . CASSDRVLNAHNEQFF TGTGCCTCATCGGACAGGGTCCTAAACGCACACAATGAGCAGTTCTTC
TRBJ2-7 . TRBV14 13 few CASSARVLSEQYF TGTGCCAGCAGCGCCAGGGTTCTCTCCGAGCAGTACTTC
TRBJ2-3 TRBD2 TRBV5-1 15 . CASGGTSGYTDTQYF TGCGCCAGCGGCGGGACTAGCGGGTACACAGATACGCAGTATTTT
TRBJ1-3 . TRBV5-8 15 few CASSMDRFSGNTIYF TGTGCCAGCAGCATGGACAGATTCTCTGGAAACACCATATATTTT
TRBJ2-7 TRBD2 TRBV20-1 14 . CSASKASGRNEQYF TGCAGTGCTAGTAAGGCTAGCGGGAGGAATGAGCAGTACTTC
TRBJ2-5 . TRBV9 14 . CASSVRPGEKTQYF TGTGCCAGCAGCGTGCGGCCGGGGGAGAAGACCCAGTACTTC
TRBJ1-5 . TRBV19 15 . CASSINGGGIDPQHF TGTGCCAGTAGTATCAACGGGGGGGGGATCGATCCCCAGCATTTT
TRBJ2-3 TRBD1 TRBV19 15 . CASSIEAGTGDTQYF TGTGCCAGTAGTATAGAAGCCGGGACAGGGGATACGCAGTATTTT
TRBJ2-1 TRBD2 TRBV30 14 . CAWSRGEVAGEQFF TGTGCCTGGAGTCGGGGGGAGGTAGCGGGAGAGCAGTTCTTC
TRBJ1-1 TRBD1 TRBV7-8 17 . CASSLLTGLIGYTEAFF TGTGCCAGCAGCTTATTGACAGGGTTGATCGGCTACACTGAAGCTTTCTTT
TRBJ1-2 . TRBV15 12 . CATSPVWAGYTF TGTGCCACCAGCCCTGTTTGGGCTGGCTACACCTTC
TRBJ1-1 . TRBV7-6 13 . CASSLGGGTEAFF TGTGCCAGCAGCTTAGGAGGCGGGACTGAAGCTTTCTTT
TRBJ2-7 TRBD1 TRBV11-2 12 . CASDGQGPEQYF TGTGCCAGCGACGGACAGGGACCCGAGCAGTACTTC
TRBJ2-7 TRBD2 TRBV2 11 . CAGRTGGEQYF TGTGCCGGACGAACGGGGGGCGAGCAGTACTTC
TRBJ2-3 TRBD2 TRBV11-3 15 . CASSRGDYLTDTQYF TGTGCCAGCTCCCGGGGGGACTACCTCACAGATACGCAGTATTTT
TRBJ1-5 . TRBV2 17 . CASSHQGQFHSNQPQHF TGTGCCAGCAGCCACCAAGGACAGTTCCATAGCAATCAGCCCCAGCATTTT
TRBJ2-3 TRBD1 TRBV6-4 18 once CASSGTGRAPQDADTQYF TGTGCCAGCAGTGGGACAGGGCGTGCCCCTCAGGACGCAGATACGCAGTATTTT
TRBJ2-1 . TRBV7-8 17 . CASSLASGGAIYNEQFF TGTGCCAGCAGCTTAGCGAGTGGAGGGGCCATCTACAATGAGCAGTTCTTC
TRBJ2-7 TRBD1 TRBV4-2 15 many CASSQSQGLSYEQYF TGTGCCAGCAGCCAATCACAGGGGTTGTCCTACGAGCAGTACTTC
TRBJ2-1 TRBD2 TRBV4-2 16 . CASSQDSGGAVNEQFF TGTGCCAGCAGCCAAGACAGCGGGGGGGCGGTCAATGAGCAGTTCTTC
TRBJ1-5 . TRBV3-1/TRBV3-2 14 . CASSTRQSNQPQHF TGTGCCAGCAGTACGAGGCAGAGCAATCAGCCCCAGCATTTT
TRBJ1-2 . TRBV6-5 13 . CASGGRSNYGYTF TGTGCCAGCGGGGGCAGAAGTAACTATGGCTACACCTTC
TRBJ1-1 . TRBV2 14 once CASKERSREGKAFF TGTGCCAGCAAGGAGCGTTCCAGGGAGGGGAAAGCTTTCTTT
TRBJ1-1 TRBD1 TRBV10-3 12 . CAISDGQGEAFF TGTGCCATCAGTGACGGACAGGGTGAAGCTTTCTTT
TRBJ2-1 . TRBV3-1/TRBV3-2 15 few CASSQPTSSYNEQFF TGTGCCAGCAGCCAGCCGACAAGCTCCTACAATGAGCAGTTCTTC
TRBJ1-4 . TRBV3-1/TRBV3-2 16 . CASSQVFSGGSEKLFF TGTGCCAGCAGCCAAGTTTTTTCAGGCGGGAGTGAAAAACTGTTTTTT
TRBJ2-3 . TRBV27 14 . CASRRPGVTDTQYF TGTGCCAGCCGTAGGCCCGGGGTGACAGATACGCAGTATTTT
TRBJ2-7 TRBD1 TRBV5-1 14 . CASRPGGVDYEQYF TGCGCCAGCAGGCCAGGGGGAGTGGATTACGAGCAGTACTTC
TRBJ1-1 TRBD1 TRBV29-1 14 . CSVEVTGGSTEAFF TGCAGCGTTGAGGTGACAGGGGGAAGCACTGAAGCTTTCTTT